The 10 T cell receptor beta chains given below trace back to one sample, sequenced in a study of T cell responses to AZD1222 COVID-19 vaccine. Measured with immunoSEQ multiplex PCR; TCRdb has only the in-frame clones, and not every one. Among 65,000 to 90,000 clones, 86% were seen once, and the ten largest hold around 6.7%. The specimen comprised peripheral blood, sampled on day 0 of AZD1222 vaccination. The receptors stem from an adult in good health.

The chain recombines TRBV29-1 with TRBJ2-1, with a tentative D call TRBD2 (5 bases). The CDR3 extends over 12 amino acids. Trimming took 3 bases from V and 4 from J, leaving 7 bases between them. Germline V gene sequence: CDR1 SQVTM, CDR2 ANQGSEA. The CDR3 loop reads CSVDRGYNEQFF. For the CDR3, the DNA is TGCAGCGTTGATCGGGGTTACAATGAGCAGTTCTTC.

The chain has TRBV11-2 and TRBJ2-7; no firm D call. The CDR3 is 16 residues long. Germline loops: CDR1 SGHAT, CDR2 FQNNGV. V lost 1 base to trimming and J lost 6 bases, with 19 bases between them. DNA of the CDR3: TGTGCCAGCAGCTTAGGGGCCTGGGCAACCTCCGGCGAGCAGTACTTC. This gives the protein CASSLGAWATSGEQYF.

V usage is TRBV7-2 and J usage is TRBJ1-3; D may be TRBD1 (5 bases). The germline V gene encodes CDR1 SGHTA and CDR2 FQGNSA. The CDR3 is 14 residues long. The germline V and J ends were trimmed by 5 bases and 0 bases, with 8 bases remaining between them. The CDR3 region has the DNA TGTGCCAGCAGCCCGGACAACTCTGGAAACACCATATATTTT. This translates into CASSPDNSGNTIYF.

The CDR3 is CTSSRTQGPYEKLFF. CDR3 coding DNA: TGCACCAGCAGCCGCACACAGGGGCCATACGAAAAACTGTTTTTT. The chain combines TRBV1 with TRBJ1-4; the D call TRBD1 from the table was never checked on the DNA. TRBV1 is a pseudogene segment. This CDR3 spans 15 amino acids.

The chain is built from TRBV30 and TRBJ1-6; D unresolved. Germline CDR1 is GTSNPN and CDR2 is SVGIG (reference sequence). Between the trimmed V and J ends, which lost 3 bases and 7 bases, there was a span of 10 bases. The CDR3 sequence is 13 residues long. CDR3 sequence reads: CAWSPSGNSPLHF. CDR3 bases: TGTGCCTGGAGCCCTTCCGGGAATTCACCCCTCCACTTT.

This chain connects TRBV6-5 to TRBJ1-5, with D unclear. The CDR3 runs to 12 residues. In germline, CDR1 is MNHEY, CDR2 SVGAGI. V dropped 10 bases and J dropped 0 bases, with 7 bases sitting between them. For the CDR3, the DNA is TGTGCCACGGGTTATAGCAATCAGCCCCAGCATTTT. Protein sequence: CATGYSNQPQHF.

The V gene is TRBV24-1, the J gene TRBJ2-7, with TRBD1 matching over 9 bases. V shed 4 bases and J 4 bases; nucleotides not matched to a gene: 7. CDR1 and CDR2 from the germline V gene are KGHDR and SFDVKD. The CDR3 sequence is 15 residues long. CDR3 amino acids: CATSDPRTGAYEQYF. CDR3 in DNA: TGTGCCACCAGTGACCCTCGGACAGGGGCGTACGAGCAGTACTTC.

V is TRBV29-1 and J is TRBJ2-3; no clear D. Germline V lookup: CDR1 SQVTM, CDR2 ANQGSEA. The CDR3 totals 12 residues. The V gene lost 7 bases and the J gene lost 8 bases, with 16 bases spanning the gap. The CDR3 spells CSGRPAGSTQYF. The CDR3 nucleotides read TGCAGCGGACGTCCCGCAGGTTCTACGCAGTATTTT.

The chain recombines TRBV3-1 (or the pseudogene TRBV3-2) with TRBJ2-1; 13 nucleotides align to TRBD2. V dropped 5 bases and J dropped 7; count of bases not matched to a gene: 5. The CDR3 loop spans 15 amino acids. Germline V lookup: CDR1 LGHDT, CDR2 YNNKEL (reference sequence). CDR3 residues: CASSAGTSGNNEQFF. As DNA, the CDR3 is TGTGCCAGCAGCGCCGGGACTAGCGGGAATAATGAGCAGTTCTTC.

The chain carries TRBV28 and TRBJ1-1; D is uncertain. The CDR3 runs to 13 residues. Germline CDR1 and CDR2: MDHEN and SYDVKM. Trimming took 8 bases from V and 1 from J, leaving 11 bases between them. The CDR3 loop is CASSTPTNTEAFF. The CDR3 bases are TGTGCCAGCTCCACACCCACGAACACTGAAGCTTTCTTT.